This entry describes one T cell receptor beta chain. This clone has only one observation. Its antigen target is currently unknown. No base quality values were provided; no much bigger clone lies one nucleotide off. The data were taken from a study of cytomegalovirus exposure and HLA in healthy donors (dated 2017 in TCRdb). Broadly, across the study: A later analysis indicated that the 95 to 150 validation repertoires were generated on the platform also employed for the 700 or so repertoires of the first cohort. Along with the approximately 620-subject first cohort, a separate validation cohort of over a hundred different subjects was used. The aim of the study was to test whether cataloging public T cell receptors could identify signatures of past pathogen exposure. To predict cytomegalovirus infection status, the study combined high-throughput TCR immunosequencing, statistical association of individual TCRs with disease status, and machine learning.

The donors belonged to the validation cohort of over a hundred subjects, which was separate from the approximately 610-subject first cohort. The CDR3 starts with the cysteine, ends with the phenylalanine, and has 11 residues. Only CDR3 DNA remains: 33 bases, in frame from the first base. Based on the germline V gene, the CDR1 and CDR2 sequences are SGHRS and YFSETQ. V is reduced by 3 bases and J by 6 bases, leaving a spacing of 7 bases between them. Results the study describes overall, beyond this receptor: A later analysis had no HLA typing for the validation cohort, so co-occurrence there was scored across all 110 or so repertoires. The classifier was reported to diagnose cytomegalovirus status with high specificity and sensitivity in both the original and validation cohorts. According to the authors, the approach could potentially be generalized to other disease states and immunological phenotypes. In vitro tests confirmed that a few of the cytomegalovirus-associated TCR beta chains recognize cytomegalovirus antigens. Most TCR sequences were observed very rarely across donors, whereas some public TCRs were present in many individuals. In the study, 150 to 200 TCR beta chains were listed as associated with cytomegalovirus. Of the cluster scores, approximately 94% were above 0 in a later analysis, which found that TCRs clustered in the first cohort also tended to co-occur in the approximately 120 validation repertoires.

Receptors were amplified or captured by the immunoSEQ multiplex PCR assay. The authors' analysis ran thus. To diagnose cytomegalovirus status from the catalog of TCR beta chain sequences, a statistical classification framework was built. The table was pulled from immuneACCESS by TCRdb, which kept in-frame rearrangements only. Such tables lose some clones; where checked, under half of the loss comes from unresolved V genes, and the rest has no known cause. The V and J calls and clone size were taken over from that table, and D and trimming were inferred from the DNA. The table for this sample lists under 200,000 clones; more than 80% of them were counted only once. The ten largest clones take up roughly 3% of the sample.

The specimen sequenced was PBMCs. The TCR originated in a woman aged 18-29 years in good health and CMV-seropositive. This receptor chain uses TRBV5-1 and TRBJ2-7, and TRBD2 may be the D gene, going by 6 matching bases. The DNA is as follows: TGCGCCAGCAGCTACGGGAGCGAGCAGTACTTC. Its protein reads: CASSYGSEQYF.